This T cell receptor (beta chain) came from a study of CD8 T cells in ankylosing spondylitis. Study results and caveats: Disease-associated clones were reportedly significantly overrepresented in matched ankylosing spondylitis synovial fluid. Past studies reported some motif variants in reactive arthritis synovial fluid and blood. Made up of about eight highly homologous variants, a TCR beta motif appeared characteristic of ankylosing spondylitis blood.

Germline assignment: CDR1 SGHTA and CDR2 FQGNSA. V lost 5 bases, J lost 2 bases, and 13 bases lay in between. CDR3 length equals 14 residues. A remark on this clonotype: What it binds is unknown.

Each CDR3 protein gets one entry after TCRdb re-called the 5' RACE reads with MiXCR. The sample lists around 210,000 distinct CDR3 sequences; 8% to 10% were seen once. The specimen sequenced was blood, either unsorted or a sorted T cell fraction (not recorded which). This clonotype was sampled from a female donor with ankylosing spondylitis or in good health (not recorded which). The rearrangement uses TRBV7-2 and TRBJ2-7; no firm D call. CDR3 sequence (DNA): TGTGCCAGCAGCGTCAAGGCAGGAACCTACGAGCAGTACTTC. Protein product: CASSVKAGTYEQYF.